Here is one TCR beta chain with its context. Its matching antigen is unknown. The data were taken from a study of cytotoxic CD8 clonotypes in ibrutinib-treated CLL. Points from the study as a whole: The study found public clonotypes uncommon, contracting or stable on treatment.

Profiling relied on immunoSEQ multiplex PCR, and the TCRdb table lists in-frame clones only, not all of them. Found here are about 250,000 clones, about three quarters of them singletons; the top ten hold 15%. The CDR3 length is 11 residues. From germline, CDR1 is DFQATT and CDR2 SNEGSKA (reference sequence). V dropped 0 bases and J dropped 6 bases, with 6 bases sitting between them. The sequence came from a human donor with chronic lymphocytic leukemia. Here the sequenced sample was PBMCs, taken after 24 months of ibrutinib treatment. The chain uses TRBV20-1 and TRBJ2-7; D is unresolved. CDR3 nucleotide sequence: TGCAGTGCTAGAGATCAGCTCGAGCAGTACTTC. Its protein product is CSARDQLEQYF.